This is a list of T cell receptor beta chains from one sample in a study of blood T cell repertoires in COVID-19. Measured with immunoSEQ multiplex PCR; TCRdb has only the in-frame clones, and not every one. The sample carries some 220,000 clones, almost 85% recorded once. Input material: peripheral blood. The origin of the receptors is a man aged 45-65 years with COVID-19, enrolled during active disease. CDR3s include the opening cysteine and the closing phenylalanine or tryptophan. A D gene is named only where the DNA matches it firmly. Size is stated for part of the rows, as once, few or many counts, or as a class when the clone is expanded.

d_call clone_size j_call v_call cdr3_nt cdr3_aa
NA NA TRBJ1-2 TRBV5-4 TGTGCCAGCAGCTTGGCCGGGAACTATGGCTACACCTTC CASSLAGNYGYTF
TRBD1 NA TRBJ1-1 TRBV7-2 TGTGCCAGCAGCCCAGGGGGCGCGAACACTGAAGCTTTCTTT CASSPGGANTEAFF
TRBD1 few TRBJ1-5 TRBV7-2 TGTGCCAGCAGCCCTAAGGGGACAGGCTCCCAGCATTTT CASSPKGTGSQHF
TRBD1 NA TRBJ1-4 TRBV5-5 TGTGCCAGCAGCCCGGTGGGCAGGGGGGTGAATGAAAAACTGTTTTTT CASSPVGRGVNEKLFF
TRBD2 NA TRBJ2-1 TRBV7-2 TGTGCCAGCAGCTTAGTCATAGGACTAGCGGACGAGCAGTTCTTC CASSLVIGLADEQFF
TRBD1 NA TRBJ1-4 TRBV28 TGTGCCAGCAGTTTAAGCGGACAGGGACATAATGAAAAACTGTTTTTT CASSLSGQGHNEKLFF
NA NA TRBJ1-2 TRBV10-3 TGTGCCATCAGCGCCGGGGGGCGGGACTATGGCTACACCTTC CAISAGGRDYGYTF
TRBD1 NA TRBJ2-6 TRBV9 TGTGCCAGCAGCGAACCGGGACAGGGGTTCTCTGGGGCCAACGTCCTGACTTTC CASSEPGQGFSGANVLTF
TRBD1 NA TRBJ1-1 TRBV5-5 TGTGCCAGCAGCTTGGACAGGGGGGCCAACACTGAAGCTTTCTTT CASSLDRGANTEAFF
NA NA TRBJ2-1 TRBV5-1 TGCGCCAGCAGCTTGGCTAGCGCCCCCTTGAATGAGCAGTTCTTC CASSLASAPLNEQFF
NA NA TRBJ1-2 TRBV5-1 TGCGCCAGCAGCCCGCCGGCGGGTGCTGGCTACACCTTC CASSPPAGAGYTF
NA few TRBJ1-2 TRBV28 TGTGCCAGCAGTTTGGCAACTAACTATGGCTACACCTTC CASSLATNYGYTF
TRBD1 many TRBJ2-1 TRBV6-2/TRBV6-3 TGTGCCAGCAGTCACGGGACAGGGGGTCGGAATGAGCAGTTCTTC CASSHGTGGRNEQFF
NA NA TRBJ1-4 TRBV7-3 TGTGCCAGCAGCGAAGCAACAGCCCCCACTAATGAAAAACTGTTTTTT CASSEATAPTNEKLFF
NA NA TRBJ2-2 TRBV19 TGTGCCAGTAGCATTAGCGCGGTTAACACCGGGGAGCTGTTTTTT CASSISAVNTGELFF
TRBD2 NA TRBJ2-2 TRBV4-2 TGTGCCAGCAGCCAAACCCCCGGCGGGAGGGACACCGGGGAGCTGTTTTTT CASSQTPGGRDTGELFF
TRBD1 NA TRBJ1-1 TRBV6-5 TGTGCCAGCAGCCAGGCAGGGGGTGAAGCTTTCTTT CASSQAGGEAFF
TRBD1 once TRBJ2-7 TRBV19 TGTGCCAGTAGTATGGGACAGGGGGACTACGAGCAGTACTTC CASSMGQGDYEQYF
NA few TRBJ1-3 TRBV10-3 TGTGCCATCAGCTTCAGGTCAACGGCTGGAAACACCATATATTTT CAISFRSTAGNTIYF
NA few TRBJ1-1 TRBV12-3/TRBV12-4 TGTGCCAGCAGTTTAGTGAAGGGGTCTGAAGCTTTCTTT CASSLVKGSEAFF
NA NA TRBJ1-5 TRBV27 TGTGCCAGCAGTTTCTACGGGGGGAATCAGCCCCAGCATTTT CASSFYGGNQPQHF